The 19 T cell receptor beta chains reported below all come from one sample, sequenced in a study of siplizumab effects on memory and regulatory T cells. Using immunoSEQ multiplex PCR, the repertoire was profiled, and TCRdb retains in-frame clones only, with some absent. The repertoire has 20,000 to 30,000 clones, 75% to 85% of them found once; the top ten carry 24%. The specimen was memory CD4+ T cells sorted from blood. The receptors stem from a human donor in good health.

Concerning this clone: A far larger clone is only one base removed, so a read error is likely. The V gene is TRBV11-2, the J gene TRBJ2-1, with D perhaps TRBD1 or TRBD2 (6 bases each). The CDR3 has 14 amino acids. The V and J ends lost 3 bases and 12 bases respectively, with 18 bases between them. Germline CDR1 reads SGHAT; CDR2 reads FQNNGV. The CDR3 nucleotides read TGTGCCAGCAGCTTCCGGGACCTCGGGGGCGGGCAGTTCTTC. This gives the protein CASSFRDLGGGQFF.

The J gene is TRBJ2-1, the V gene TRBV6-6, with 10 bases aligning to TRBD2. The CDR3 is 16 amino acids. J gave up 10 bases and V 6 bases, and 15 bases lay outside the gene matches. Germline V lookup: CDR1 MNHNY, CDR2 SVGAGI (reference sequence). The CDR3 region is CASRTPGLAGVEEQFF. As DNA, the CDR3 is TGTGCCAGCAGGACACCGGGTCTAGCGGGAGTGGAGGAGCAGTTCTTC.

This chain links TRBV27 with TRBJ1-2, with D tentatively TRBD1 (5 bases). V shed 3 bases and J shed 8 bases, with 13 bases lying between them. The CDR3 runs 13 residues. In germline, CDR1 is MNHEY, CDR2 SMNVEV (reference sequence). In DNA, the CDR3 is TGTGCCAGCAGTTTGCCCGCAGGGAGAGGCTACACCTTC. Protein: CASSLPAGRGYTF.

The chain carries TRBV2 and TRBJ2-1; D call uncertain. V lost 3 bases and J lost 9, with 15 bases in between. CDR1 is SNHLY, CDR2 FYNNEI, per germline. The length of the CDR3 is 14 residues. CDR3 DNA: TGTGCCAGCAGTGAGGCGAGCTTTGCGCGTGAGCAGTTCTTC. Protein sequence: CASSEASFAREQFF.

This clone was counted a single time. This rearrangement joins TRBV14 to TRBJ2-1, with a tentative D call TRBD2 (6 bases). Trimming shortened V by 0 bases and J by 8 bases, and 14 bases separated the two germline ends. The CDR3 consists of 15 residues. Germline V CDR1 and CDR2: SGHDN, FVKESK. The CDR3 coding sequence is TGTGCCAGCAGCCAAGATTACGGGAGAGGGGATGAGCAGTTCTTC. It translates to CASSQDYGRGDEQFF.

The V call is TRBV2, the J call TRBJ2-7; D gene ambiguous. Trimming took 3 bases from V and 2 from J, leaving 14 bases between them. CDR1 and CDR2 (germline): SNHLY, FYNNEI. The CDR3 contains 15 residues. Written as DNA, the CDR3 is TGTGCCAGCAGTGATCGACGCGACGGCACCTACGAGCAGTACTTC. It encodes CASSDRRDGTYEQYF.

J is TRBJ2-1 and V is TRBV5-1, with TRBD2 identical over 13 bases. CDR1 and CDR2 (germline): SGHRS, YFSETQ. The CDR3 spans 15 residues. The J segment lost 8 bases and the V segment lost 0 bases, leaving 2 bases of the junction unmatched. Here the CDR3 reads CASSLAGLAGDEQFF. As DNA, the CDR3 is TGCGCCAGCAGCTTGGCCGGACTAGCGGGAGATGAGCAGTTCTTC.

The chain couples TRBV7-9 to TRBJ2-7; 7 bases match TRBD1. The CDR3 loop spans 14 amino acids. The V segment lost 5 bases and the J segment 1 base; nucleotides outside the gene matches: 5. Per the germline V gene, CDR1 is SEHNR and CDR2 is FQNEAQ (reference sequence). The CDR3 DNA reads TGTGCCAGCAGCCTTGACAGGGCGTCCTACGAGCAGTACTTC. It codes for CASSLDRASYEQYF.

This chain connects TRBV30 to TRBJ1-2, with unresolved D. This CDR3 is built from 13 residues. CDR1 is GTSNPN, CDR2 SVGIG, per germline (reference sequence). V lost 0 bases, J lost 4 bases, and 9 bases lay in between. The CDR3 nucleotides read TGTGCCTGGAGTGTCGGGGATATCTATGGCTACACCTTC. Its protein product is CAWSVGDIYGYTF.

The rearrangement links TRBV15 to TRBJ2-7; tentative D call: TRBD2 (6 bases). With 0 bases removed from V and 4 bases from J, the gap between germline ends came to 19 bases. In germline, CDR1 is LNHNV, CDR2 YYDKDF (reference sequence). The CDR3 loop spans 17 amino acids. The CDR3 reads CATSRDLTGGGGYEQYF. CDR3 DNA: TGTGCCACCAGCAGAGATCTGACGGGCGGTGGGGGGTACGAGCAGTACTTC.

In DNA form, the CDR3 reads TGTGCCAGCACATTGCTGTTGGGGAAAGAGACCCAGTACTTC. This translates into CASTLLLGKETQYF. The chain links TRBV7-2 to TRBJ2-5; the D is unclear. The germline V gene has CDR1 SGHTA and CDR2 FQGNSA. Trimming cost V 7 bases and J 3 bases, with 15 bases left between them. There are 14 residues in the CDR3.

The chain joins TRBV27 to TRBJ2-7, with TRBD1 matching 8 bases. This CDR3 spans 16 amino acids. Germline CDR1 is MNHEY and CDR2 is SMNVEV (reference sequence). The trim removed 4 bases at V and 7 bases at J, leaving 15 bases unmatched. The CDR3 nucleotides are TGTGCCAGCAGTTCCAGATATCGGACAGGGCATCGGGAGCAGTACTTC. Protein: CASSSRYRTGHREQYF.

This rearrangement joins TRBV7-2 to TRBJ1-2; D uncertain. Germline V gene sequence: CDR1 SGHTA, CDR2 FQGNSA. The CDR3 runs to 11 residues. V lost 2 bases, J lost 5 bases, and 3 bases lay in between. The CDR3 protein is CASSLTYGYTF. Written as DNA, the CDR3 is TGTGCCAGCAGCTTAACTTATGGCTACACCTTC.

This clone is medium-sized in the sample. This chain connects TRBV10-1 to TRBJ2-4; D remains ambiguous. The CDR3 is made up of 17 amino acids. Germline lookup yields CDR1 WNHNN and CDR2 SYGVQD (reference sequence). The V gene lost 0 bases and the J gene lost 0 bases, with 12 bases spanning the gap. The CDR3 here is CASSESVSDVAKNIQYF. In DNA, the CDR3 is TGCGCCAGCAGTGAGTCGGTGTCGGATGTAGCCAAAAACATTCAGTACTTC.

CDR3: CASSSDKTGNFYGYTF. In DNA form, the CDR3 reads TGTGCCAGCTCATCCGACAAGACAGGGAATTTCTATGGCTACACCTTC. The rearrangement uses TRBV18 and TRBJ1-2, with 7 positions matching TRBD1. Per germline, CDR1 KGHSH and CDR2 LQKENI. J gave up 4 bases and V 5 bases, and 13 bases lay outside the gene matches. The CDR3 has 16 amino acids.

The chain links TRBV5-1 to TRBJ2-5; the match to TRBD2 covers 10 bases. The CDR3 has 16 amino acids. V shed 0 bases, J shed 4 bases, and the junction held 6 bases outside the gene matches. The germline gives CDR1 SGHRS, CDR2 YFSETQ. CDR3 DNA: TGCGCCAGCAGCTTGGTCTCTAGCGGGAGCCGAGAGACCCAGTACTTC. Translated, it gives CASSLVSSGSRETQYF.

For this clone: At the DNA level, this CDR3 is encoded by other sequences in the same sample as well. The rearrangement uses TRBV6-5 and TRBJ1-3, with D uncertain. V lost 6 bases and J lost 0, with 9 bases in between. The CDR3 loop spans 14 amino acids. Germline V gene lookup returns CDR1 MNHEY and CDR2 SVGAGI. The CDR3, as DNA: TGTGCCAGCAGGCGGCAGAGCTCTGGAAACACCATATATTTT. Translating gives CASRRQSSGNTIYF.

This clone was seen more than once but under ten times. The gene calls are TRBV30 and TRBJ1-1; the D is unclear. Germline CDR1 and CDR2: GTSNPN and SVGIG (reference sequence). The CDR3 spans 13 residues. Trimming took off 0 bases at V and 1 base at J, with 6 bases between the two ends. The CDR3 here is CAWSVKRNTEAFF. CDR3 in DNA: TGTGCCTGGAGTGTAAAGAGGAACACTGAAGCTTTCTTT.

The chain couples TRBV7-2 to TRBJ2-1, with 11 bases matching TRBD2. CDR3 size: 18 residues. In germline, CDR1 is SGHTA, CDR2 FQGNSA. The V segment lost 2 bases and the J segment 5 bases; nucleotides outside the gene matches: 11. CDR3 sequence: CASSLNVGTSGLNNEQFF. The DNA for the CDR3 is TGTGCCAGCAGCTTAAATGTAGGGACTAGCGGTCTAAACAATGAGCAGTTCTTC.